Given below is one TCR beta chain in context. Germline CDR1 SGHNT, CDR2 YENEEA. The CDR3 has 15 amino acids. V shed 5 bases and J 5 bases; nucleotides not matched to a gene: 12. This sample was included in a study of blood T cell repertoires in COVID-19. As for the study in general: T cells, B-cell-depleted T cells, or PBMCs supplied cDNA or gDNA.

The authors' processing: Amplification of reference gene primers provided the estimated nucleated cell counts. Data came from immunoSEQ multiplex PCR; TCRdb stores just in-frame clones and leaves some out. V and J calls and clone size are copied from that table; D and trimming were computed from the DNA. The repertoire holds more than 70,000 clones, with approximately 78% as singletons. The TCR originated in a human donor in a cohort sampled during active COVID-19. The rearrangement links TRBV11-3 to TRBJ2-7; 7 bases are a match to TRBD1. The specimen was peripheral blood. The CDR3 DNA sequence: TGTGCCAGCAGCCCAGGGACAGTGAAATACAACGAGCAGTACTTC. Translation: CASSPGTVKYNEQYF.